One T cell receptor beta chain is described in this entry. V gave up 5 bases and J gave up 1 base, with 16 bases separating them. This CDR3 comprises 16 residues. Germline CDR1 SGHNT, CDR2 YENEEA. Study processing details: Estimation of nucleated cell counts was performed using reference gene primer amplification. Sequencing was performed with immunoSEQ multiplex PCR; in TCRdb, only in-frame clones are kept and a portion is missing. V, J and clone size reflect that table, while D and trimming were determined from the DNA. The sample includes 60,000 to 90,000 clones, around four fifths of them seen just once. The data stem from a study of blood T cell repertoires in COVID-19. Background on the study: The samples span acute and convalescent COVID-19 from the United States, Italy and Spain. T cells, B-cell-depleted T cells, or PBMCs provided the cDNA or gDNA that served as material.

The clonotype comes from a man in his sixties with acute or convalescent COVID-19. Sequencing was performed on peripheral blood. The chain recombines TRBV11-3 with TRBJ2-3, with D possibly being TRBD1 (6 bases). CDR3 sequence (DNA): TGTGCCAGCAGCGCCGGACAGCCAGGAGGCACAGATACGCAGTATTTT. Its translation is CASSAGQPGGTDTQYF.